This TCR beta chain emerged from a study of shared clonotypes between healthy human individuals. Broader study findings: Clonotypes not shared had lower generation probabilities than those common to all four donors. Rarefaction revealed incomplete sorted-subset sequencing despite large depth.

On this clone: Its target is unknown.

Per the study methods: Filtering differed for immunoSEQ, which gave only junction sequences without quality scores. Libraries were prepared by immunoSEQ multiplex PCR; TCRdb keeps only in-frame clonotypes and omits some of them. The D gene and trimming were derived from the DNA, and the V and J assignments and clone size from that table. The sample has some 1.1 million clones; roughly 80% are singletons. Sequencing was carried out using memory CD4+ T cells from PBMCs. Subset described: CD45RA-negative fraction. This receptor was identified in a man between 18 and 29 years old in good health. Some clones in this sample may be carry-over from other donors' samples.

The CDR3 DNA reads as TGTGCCAGCAGCTTAGCCGTTGGACTAGCGGAGTCCTACGAGCAGTACTTC. It yields the protein CASSLAVGLAESYEQYF. The chain links TRBV7-9 to TRBJ2-7; 10 nucleotides match TRBD2. Trimming cost V 0 bases and J 1 base; bases outside gene matches: 6. Germline loops: CDR1 SEHNR, CDR2 FQNEAQ (reference sequence). The CDR3 runs 17 residues.